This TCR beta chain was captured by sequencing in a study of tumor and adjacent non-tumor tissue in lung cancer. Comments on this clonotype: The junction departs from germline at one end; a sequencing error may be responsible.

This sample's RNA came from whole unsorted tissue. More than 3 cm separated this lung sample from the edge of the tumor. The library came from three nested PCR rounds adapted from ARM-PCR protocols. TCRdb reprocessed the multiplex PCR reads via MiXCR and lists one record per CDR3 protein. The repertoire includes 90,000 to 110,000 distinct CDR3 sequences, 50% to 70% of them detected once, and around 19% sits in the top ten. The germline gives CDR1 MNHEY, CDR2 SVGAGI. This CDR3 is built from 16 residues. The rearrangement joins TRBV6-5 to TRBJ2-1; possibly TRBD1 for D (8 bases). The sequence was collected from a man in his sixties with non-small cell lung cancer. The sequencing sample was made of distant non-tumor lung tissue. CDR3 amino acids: CASRDPRGRGNKEQFF. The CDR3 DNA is TGTGCCAGCAGGGACCCCAGGGGGCGGGGGAACAAAGAGCAATTCTTC.